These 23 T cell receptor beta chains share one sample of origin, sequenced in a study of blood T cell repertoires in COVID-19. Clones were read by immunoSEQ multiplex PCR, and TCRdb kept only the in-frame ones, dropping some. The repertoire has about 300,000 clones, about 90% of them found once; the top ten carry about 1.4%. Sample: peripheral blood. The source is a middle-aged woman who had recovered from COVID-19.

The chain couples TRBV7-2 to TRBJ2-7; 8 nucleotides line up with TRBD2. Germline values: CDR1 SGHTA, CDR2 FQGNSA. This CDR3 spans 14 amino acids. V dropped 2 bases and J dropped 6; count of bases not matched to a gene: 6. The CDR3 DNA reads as TGTGCCAGCAGCTTACTGCGGGGGGCAACCGAGCAGTACTTC. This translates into CASSLLRGATEQYF.

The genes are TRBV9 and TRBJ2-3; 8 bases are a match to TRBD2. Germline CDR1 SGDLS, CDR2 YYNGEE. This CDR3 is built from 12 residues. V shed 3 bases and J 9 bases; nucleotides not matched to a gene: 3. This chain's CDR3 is CASSGPGGTQYF. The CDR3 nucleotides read TGTGCCAGCAGCGGCCCGGGAGGGACGCAGTATTTT.

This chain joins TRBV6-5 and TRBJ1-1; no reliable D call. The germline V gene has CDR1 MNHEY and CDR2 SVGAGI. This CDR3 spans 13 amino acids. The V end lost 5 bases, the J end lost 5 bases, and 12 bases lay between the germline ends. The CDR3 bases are TGTGCCAGCAGTACCCCCCGGGGTACTGAAGCTTTCTTT. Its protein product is CASSTPRGTEAFF.

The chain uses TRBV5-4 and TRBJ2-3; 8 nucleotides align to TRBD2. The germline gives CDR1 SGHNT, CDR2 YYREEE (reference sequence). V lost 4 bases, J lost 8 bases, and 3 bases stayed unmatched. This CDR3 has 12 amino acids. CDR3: CASSPGGVTQYF. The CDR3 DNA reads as TGTGCCAGCAGCCCGGGGGGGGTTACGCAGTATTTT.

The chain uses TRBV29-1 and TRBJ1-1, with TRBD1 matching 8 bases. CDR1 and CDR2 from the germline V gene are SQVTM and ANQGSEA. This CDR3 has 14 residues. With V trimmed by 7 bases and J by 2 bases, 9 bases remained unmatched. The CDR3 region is CSALTGQVNTEAFF. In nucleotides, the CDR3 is TGCAGCGCCCTAACGGGACAGGTTAACACTGAAGCTTTCTTT.

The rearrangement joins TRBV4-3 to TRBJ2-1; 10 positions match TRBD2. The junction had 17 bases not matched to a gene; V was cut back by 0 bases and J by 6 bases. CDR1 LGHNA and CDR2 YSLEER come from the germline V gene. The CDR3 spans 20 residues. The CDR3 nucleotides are TGCGCCAGCAGCCAAGATCTTCGAGCTAGCGGGGGCCTCCGGTCCAATGAGCAGTTCTTC. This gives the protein CASSQDLRASGGLRSNEQFF.

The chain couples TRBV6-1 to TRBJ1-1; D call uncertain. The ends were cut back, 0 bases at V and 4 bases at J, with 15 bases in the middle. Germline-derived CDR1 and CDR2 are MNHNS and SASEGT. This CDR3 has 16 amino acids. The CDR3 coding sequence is TGTGCCAGCAGTGAAGCGCTCACCGCTTTCGGCACTGAAGCTTTCTTT. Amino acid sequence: CASSEALTAFGTEAFF.

This CDR3 reads CASSIGEAGNPSNYGYTF. CDR3 coding DNA: TGTGCCAGTAGTATTGGAGAGGCAGGGAACCCTTCTAACTATGGCTACACCTTC. This chain uses TRBV19 with TRBJ1-2, with D perhaps matching TRBD1 (5 bases). Trimming cost V 3 bases and J 0 bases, with 20 bases left between them. The CDR3 runs to 18 residues. Germline CDR1 and CDR2: LNHDA and SQIVND (reference sequence).

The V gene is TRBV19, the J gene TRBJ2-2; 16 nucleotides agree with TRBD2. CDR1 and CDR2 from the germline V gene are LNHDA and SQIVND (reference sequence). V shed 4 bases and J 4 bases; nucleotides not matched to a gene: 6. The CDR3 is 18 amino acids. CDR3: CASSTGLAGGRATGELFF. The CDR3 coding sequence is TGTGCCAGTAGTACGGGACTAGCGGGGGGGCGAGCCACCGGGGAGCTGTTTTTT.

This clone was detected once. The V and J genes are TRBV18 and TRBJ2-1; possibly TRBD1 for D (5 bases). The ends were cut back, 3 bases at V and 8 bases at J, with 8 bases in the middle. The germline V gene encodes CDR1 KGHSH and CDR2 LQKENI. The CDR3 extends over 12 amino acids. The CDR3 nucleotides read TGTGCCAGCTCACCCCAGGGCTATGAGCAGTTCTTC. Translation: CASSPQGYEQFF.

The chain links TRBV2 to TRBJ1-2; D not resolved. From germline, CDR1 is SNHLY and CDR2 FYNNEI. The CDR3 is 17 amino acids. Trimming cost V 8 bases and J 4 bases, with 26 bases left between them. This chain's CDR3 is CASPKWAGMSSIYGYTF. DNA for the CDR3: TGTGCCAGCCCCAAGTGGGCAGGTATGAGCTCGATCTATGGCTACACCTTC. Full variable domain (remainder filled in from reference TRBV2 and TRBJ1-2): EPEVTQTPSHQVTQMGQEVILRCVPISNHLYFYWYRQILGQKVEFLVSFYNNEISEKSEIFDDQFSVERPDGSNFTLKIRSTKLEDSAMYFCASPKWAGMSSIYGYTFGSGTRLTVV.

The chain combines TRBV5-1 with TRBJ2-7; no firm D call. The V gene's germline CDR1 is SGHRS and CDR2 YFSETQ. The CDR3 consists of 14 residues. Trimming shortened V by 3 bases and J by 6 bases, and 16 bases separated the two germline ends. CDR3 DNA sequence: TGCGCCAGCAGCTCCGTCCTAGGTCGGAGCGAGCAGTACTTC. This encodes CASSSVLGRSEQYF. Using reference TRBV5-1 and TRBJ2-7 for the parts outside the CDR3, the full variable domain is KAGVTQTPRYLIKTRGQQVTLSCSPISGHRSVSWYQQTPGQGLQFLFEYFSETQRNKGNFPGRFSGRQFSNSRSEMNVSTLELGDSALYLCASSSVLGRSEQYFGPGTRLTVT.

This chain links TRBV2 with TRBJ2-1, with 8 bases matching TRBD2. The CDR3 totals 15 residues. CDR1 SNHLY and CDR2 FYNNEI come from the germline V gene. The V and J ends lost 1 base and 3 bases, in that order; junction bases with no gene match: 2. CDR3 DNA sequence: TGTGCCAGCAGTGAAGGGCTAGCGGGCTACAATGAGCAGTTCTTC. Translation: CASSEGLAGYNEQFF.

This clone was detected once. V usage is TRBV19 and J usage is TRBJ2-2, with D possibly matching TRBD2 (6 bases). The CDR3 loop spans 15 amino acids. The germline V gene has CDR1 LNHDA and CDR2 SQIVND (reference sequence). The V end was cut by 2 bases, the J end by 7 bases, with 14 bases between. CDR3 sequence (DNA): TGTGCCAGTAGTATAATGGGAGGTATCGGCGGGGAGCTGTTTTTT. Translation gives CASSIMGGIGGELFF.

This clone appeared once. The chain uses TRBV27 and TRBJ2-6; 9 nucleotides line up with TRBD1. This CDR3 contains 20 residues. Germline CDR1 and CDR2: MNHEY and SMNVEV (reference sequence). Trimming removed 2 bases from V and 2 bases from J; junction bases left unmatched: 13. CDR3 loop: CASSLRAQGAVLAGANVLTF. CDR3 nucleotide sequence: TGTGCCAGCAGTTTAAGGGCACAGGGGGCCGTGCTCGCTGGGGCCAACGTCCTGACTTTC.

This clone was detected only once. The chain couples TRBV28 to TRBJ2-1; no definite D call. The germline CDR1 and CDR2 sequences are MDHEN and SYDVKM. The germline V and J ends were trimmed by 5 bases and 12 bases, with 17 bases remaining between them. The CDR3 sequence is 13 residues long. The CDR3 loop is CASSPVPVNVQFF. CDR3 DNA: TGTGCCAGCAGTCCGGTTCCCGTCAACGTGCAGTTCTTC.

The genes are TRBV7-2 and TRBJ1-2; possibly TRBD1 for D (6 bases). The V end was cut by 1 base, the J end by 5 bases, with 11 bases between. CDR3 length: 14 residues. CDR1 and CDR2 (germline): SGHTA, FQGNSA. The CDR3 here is CASSLVGGQYGYTF. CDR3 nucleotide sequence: TGTGCCAGCAGCTTAGTCGGGGGGCAGTATGGCTACACCTTC.

The CDR3 region has the DNA TGTGCCAGCAGCCAGGGCGGGGAGAACACTGAAGCTTTCTTT. Translated, it gives CASSQGGENTEAFF. This chain links TRBV4-2 with TRBJ1-1, with no clear D. The CDR3 is 14 amino acids. V was shortened by 3 bases and J by 1 base, with 9 bases between the two germline ends. Germline assignment: CDR1 LGHNA and CDR2 YNFKEQ.

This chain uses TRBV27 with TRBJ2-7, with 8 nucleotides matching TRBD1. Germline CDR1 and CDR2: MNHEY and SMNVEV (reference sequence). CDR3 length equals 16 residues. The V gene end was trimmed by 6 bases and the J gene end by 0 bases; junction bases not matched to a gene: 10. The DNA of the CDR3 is TGTGCCAGCAGCCCGCTGACAGGGGTCAGCTCCTACGAGCAGTACTTC. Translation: CASSPLTGVSSYEQYF.

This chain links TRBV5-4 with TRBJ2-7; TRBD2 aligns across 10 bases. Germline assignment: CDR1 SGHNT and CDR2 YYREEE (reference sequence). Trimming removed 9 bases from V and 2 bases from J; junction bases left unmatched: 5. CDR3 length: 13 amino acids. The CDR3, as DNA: TGTGCCACCGAGCTAGCGGGGGCCTACGAGCAGTACTTC. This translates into CATELAGAYEQYF.

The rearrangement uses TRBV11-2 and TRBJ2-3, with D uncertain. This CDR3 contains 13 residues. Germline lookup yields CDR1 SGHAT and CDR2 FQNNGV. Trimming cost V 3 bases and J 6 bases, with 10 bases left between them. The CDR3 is CASSLNSPDTQYF. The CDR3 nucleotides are TGTGCCAGCAGCTTGAACAGCCCGGATACGCAGTATTTT.

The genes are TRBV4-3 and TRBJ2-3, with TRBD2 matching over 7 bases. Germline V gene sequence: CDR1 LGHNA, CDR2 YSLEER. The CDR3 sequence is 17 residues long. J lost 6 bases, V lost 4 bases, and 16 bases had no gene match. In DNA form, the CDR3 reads TGCGCCAGCAGCCTGGTTGGGGGGGGGAGGAGCCGCGATACGCAGTATTTT. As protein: CASSLVGGGRSRDTQYF.

The CDR3 is CASSQHDAGWRDTQYF. DNA for the CDR3: TGCGCCAGCAGCCAACACGATGCGGGGTGGAGAGATACGCAGTATTTT. The chain couples TRBV4-3 to TRBJ2-3, with D perhaps matching TRBD2 (6 bases). Trimming took 2 bases from V and 5 from J, leaving 17 bases between them. The CDR3 loop spans 16 amino acids. The V gene's germline CDR1 is LGHNA and CDR2 YSLEER.